This T cell receptor (beta chain) comes out of a study of blood T cell repertoires in COVID-19. The ends lost 5 bases at V and 0 bases at J; junction bases unmatched: 4. CDR3 size: 17 residues. CDR1 SGHDN and CDR2 FVKESK come from the germline V gene. Measured with immunoSEQ multiplex PCR; TCRdb has only the in-frame clones, and not every one. Among 150,000 or so clones listed, around 80% were seen once. Sequenced: PBMCs or T cells enriched from blood (not recorded which). The clonotype originates from a man aged 50-60 years who had recovered from COVID-19. The J gene is TRBJ2-3, the V gene TRBV14, with 14 bases lining up with TRBD2. CDR3 nucleotides: TGTGCCAGCAGCGGACTAGCGGGGGGACCGAGCACAGATACGCAGTATTTT. Translation: CASSGLAGGPSTDTQYF. The full variable domain, completed using reference TRBV14 and TRBJ2-3, is EAGVTQFPSHSVIEKGQTVTLRCDPISGHDNLYWYRRVMGKEIKFLLHFVKESKQDESGMPNNRFLAERTGGTYSTLKVQPAELEDSGVYFCASSGLAGGPSTDTQYFGPGTRLTVL.